What follows are 14 T cell receptor beta chains derived from one specimen sequenced in a study of cytomegalovirus exposure and HLA in healthy donors. Profiling relied on immunoSEQ multiplex PCR, and the TCRdb table lists in-frame clones only, not all of them. The top ten hold 1.1% of the sample, which has around 91,000 clones, approximately 93% seen once. Input material: PBMCs. The receptors originated from a woman aged 25-40 years in good health and CMV-seropositive.

This clone has only one observation. This chain links TRBV5-6 with TRBJ2-6, with D possibly TRBD2 on 6 matching bases. Germline V lookup: CDR1 SGHDT, CDR2 YYEEEE. The CDR3 spans 14 residues. Trimming took off 4 bases at V and 2 bases at J, with 7 bases between the two ends. The CDR3 coding sequence is TGTGCCAGCAGCCCGGGAGCTGGGGCCAACGTCCTGACTTTC. It codes for CASSPGAGANVLTF.

This clone was observed once. The chain uses TRBV27 and TRBJ2-7; 9 bases are a match to TRBD2. Germline values: CDR1 MNHEY, CDR2 SMNVEV (reference sequence). The length of the CDR3 is 17 residues. J was trimmed by 4 bases and V by 8 bases; bases with no gene match: 18. Here the CDR3 DNA reads TGTGCCAGCCGATCGCCTACGGGGGCGGGGGGGAAATACGAGCAGTACTTC. It yields the protein CASRSPTGAGGKYEQYF.

V is TRBV4-3 and J is TRBJ1-1, with 9 bases aligning to TRBD1. The germline V gene has CDR1 LGHNA and CDR2 YSLEER. This CDR3 has 13 residues. Trimming at V came to 4 bases and at J to 5 bases, leaving 2 bases not matched to a gene. CDR3 loop: CASSLTGGTEAFF. CDR3 nucleotides: TGCGCCAGCAGCCTGACAGGGGGAACTGAAGCTTTCTTT.

This clone was seen once. This chain joins TRBV9 and TRBJ2-2, with 14 positions matching TRBD2. The CDR3 runs to 17 residues. Looked up from germline, CDR1 is SGDLS and CDR2 is YYNGEE. J gave up 7 bases and V 2 bases, and 7 bases lay outside the gene matches. CDR3 amino acids: CASSVGGLAGVGGELFF. As DNA, the CDR3 is TGTGCCAGCAGCGTGGGGGGACTAGCGGGAGTAGGCGGGGAGCTGTTTTTT.

This rearrangement joins TRBV7-9 to TRBJ1-5; 8 bases align to TRBD1. The CDR3 length is 15 residues. Germline V lookup: CDR1 SEHNR, CDR2 FQNEAQ (reference sequence). Losses at the gene ends were 5 bases for V and 4 bases for J; bases not matched to a gene: 7. The CDR3, as DNA: TGTGCCAGCAGCCCCCAGGGGGCGGGTAATCAGCCCCAGCATTTT. Residues: CASSPQGAGNQPQHF.

V is TRBV4-1 and J is TRBJ1-1, with TRBD1 matching over 9 bases. The CDR3 loop spans 17 amino acids. The J segment lost 6 bases and the V segment lost 0 bases, leaving 11 bases of the junction unmatched. The germline V gene has CDR1 MGHRA and CDR2 YSYEKL. The CDR3 region is CASSQDGGTGNVAEAFF. For the CDR3, the DNA is TGCGCCAGCAGCCAAGATGGGGGGACAGGGAACGTCGCTGAAGCTTTCTTT.

The genes are TRBV19 and TRBJ1-1; D is possibly TRBD1 (6 bases). This CDR3 is 14 amino acids long. V was cut by 8 bases and J by 2 bases, with 15 bases left in between. The germline CDR1 and CDR2 sequences are LNHDA and SQIVND (reference sequence). CDR3 amino acids: CASDQGHSNTEAFF. As DNA, the CDR3 is TGTGCCAGTGATCAGGGACACAGCAACACTGAAGCTTTCTTT.

This chain connects TRBV5-1 to TRBJ1-1; possibly TRBD1 for D (5 bases). Trimming stripped 4 bases from V and 2 bases from J, with 12 bases between. Germline CDR1 is SGHRS and CDR2 is YFSETQ. The CDR3 extends over 14 amino acids. The CDR3 region has the DNA TGCGCCAGCAGCCCAATCGGGGGAAACACTGAAGCTTTCTTT. Encoded protein: CASSPIGGNTEAFF.

This chain joins TRBV11-1 and TRBJ2-1; 9 bases line up with TRBD2. V lost 5 bases and J lost 2; bases outside the gene matches: 7. The CDR3 consists of 16 residues. From germline, CDR1 is SGHAT and CDR2 FQDESV (reference sequence). The CDR3 DNA follows: TGTGCCAGCAGCCTTTCCGAGCGGGAGGCCTACAATGAGCAGTTCTTC. This translates into CASSLSEREAYNEQFF.

V is TRBV19 and J is TRBJ2-6, with 9 bases matching TRBD1. The CDR3 has 18 residues. J gave up 1 base and V 5 bases, and 9 bases lay outside the gene matches. CDR1 and CDR2 (germline): LNHDA, SQIVND (reference sequence). CDR3 in amino acids: CASSSTRDRVSGANVLTF. DNA of the CDR3: TGTGCCAGTAGTTCGACCCGGGACAGGGTGTCTGGGGCCAACGTCCTGACTTTC.

In this sample, this clone turned up once. This chain joins TRBV27 and TRBJ2-7; the D gene is possibly TRBD1 (8 bases). Germline values: CDR1 MNHEY, CDR2 SMNVEV (reference sequence). The CDR3 is 15 residues long. V lost 5 bases, J lost 8 bases, and 22 bases lay in between. The CDR3 sequence is CASSTYTGGALQQYF. CDR3 DNA sequence: TGTGCCAGCAGTACTTACACAGGGGGGGCTCTTCAGCAGTACTTC.

CDR3 sequence: CSVPLTGLTGYTF. CDR3 nucleotide sequence: TGCAGCGTTCCTTTAACAGGACTAACAGGCTACACCTTC. The gene calls are TRBV29-1 and TRBJ1-2; D perhaps matches TRBD1 (5 bases). The CDR3 sequence is 13 residues long. Germline-derived CDR1 and CDR2 are SQVTM and ANQGSEA. The V gene lost 5 bases and the J gene lost 8 bases, with 18 bases spanning the gap.

The rearrangement links TRBV5-1 to TRBJ2-2; 11 nucleotides agree with TRBD1. Germline CDR1 and CDR2: SGHRS and YFSETQ. Losses at the gene ends were 4 bases for V and 6 bases for J; bases not matched to a gene: 8. This CDR3 region has 16 residues. CDR3 protein: CASSPRTGGISGELFF. Here the CDR3 DNA reads TGCGCCAGCAGCCCGAGGACAGGGGGCATCTCCGGGGAGCTGTTTTTT.

The rearrangement joins TRBV19 to TRBJ1-5; weak D call: TRBD1 (6 bases). With 7 bases removed from V and 4 bases from J, the gap between germline ends came to 23 bases. Germline-derived CDR1 and CDR2 are LNHDA and SQIVND (reference sequence). This CDR3 contains 17 residues. DNA of the CDR3: TGTGCCAGTAAAAAAAGGTCGGGGGGCCGAGGTAATCAGCCCCAGCATTTT. Translating gives CASKKRSGGRGNQPQHF.